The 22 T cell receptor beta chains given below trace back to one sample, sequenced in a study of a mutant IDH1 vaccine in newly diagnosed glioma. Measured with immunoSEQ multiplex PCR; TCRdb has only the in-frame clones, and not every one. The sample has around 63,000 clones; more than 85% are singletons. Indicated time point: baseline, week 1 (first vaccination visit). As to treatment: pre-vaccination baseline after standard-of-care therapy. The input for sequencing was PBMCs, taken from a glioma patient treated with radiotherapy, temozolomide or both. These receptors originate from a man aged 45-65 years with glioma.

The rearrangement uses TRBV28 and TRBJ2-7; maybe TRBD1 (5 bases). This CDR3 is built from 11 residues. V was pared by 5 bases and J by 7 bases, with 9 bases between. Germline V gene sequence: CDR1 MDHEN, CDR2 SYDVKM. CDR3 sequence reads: CASSPHREQYF. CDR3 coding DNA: TGTGCCAGCAGTCCACACAGGGAGCAGTACTTC. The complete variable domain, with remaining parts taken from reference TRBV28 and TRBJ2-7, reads DVKVTQSSRYLVKRTGEKVFLECVQDMDHENMFWYRQDPGLGLRLIYFSYDVKMKEKGDIPEGYSVSREKKERFSLILESASTNQTSMYLCASSPHREQYFGPGTRLTVT.

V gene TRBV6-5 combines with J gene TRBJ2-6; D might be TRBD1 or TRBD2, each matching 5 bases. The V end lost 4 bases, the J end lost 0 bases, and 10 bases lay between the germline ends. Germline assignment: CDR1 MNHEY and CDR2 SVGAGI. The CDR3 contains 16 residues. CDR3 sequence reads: CASSSRGFSGANVLTF. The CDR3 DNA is TGTGCCAGCAGTTCCCGGGGCTTCTCTGGGGCCAACGTCCTGACTTTC.

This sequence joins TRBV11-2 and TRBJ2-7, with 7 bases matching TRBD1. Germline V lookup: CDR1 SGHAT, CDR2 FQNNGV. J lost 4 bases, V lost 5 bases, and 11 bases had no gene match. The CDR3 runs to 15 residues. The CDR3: CASSGRGQGYYEQYF. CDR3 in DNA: TGTGCCAGCAGCGGAAGGGGGCAGGGGTATTACGAGCAGTACTTC.

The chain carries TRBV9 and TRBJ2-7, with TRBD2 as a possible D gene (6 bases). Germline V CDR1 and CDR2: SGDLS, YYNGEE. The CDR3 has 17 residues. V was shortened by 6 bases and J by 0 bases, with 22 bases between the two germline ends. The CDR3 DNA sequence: TGTGCCAGCATCCCAGAGGAGGGGCGGCTAGACTCCTACGAGCAGTACTTC. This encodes CASIPEEGRLDSYEQYF.

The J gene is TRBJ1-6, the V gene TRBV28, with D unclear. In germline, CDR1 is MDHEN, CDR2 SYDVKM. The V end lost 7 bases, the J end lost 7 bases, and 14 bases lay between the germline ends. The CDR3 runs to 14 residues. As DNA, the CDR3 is TGTGCCAGCATCCTCGGTTCCCCCAATTCACCCCTCCACTTT. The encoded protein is CASILGSPNSPLHF.

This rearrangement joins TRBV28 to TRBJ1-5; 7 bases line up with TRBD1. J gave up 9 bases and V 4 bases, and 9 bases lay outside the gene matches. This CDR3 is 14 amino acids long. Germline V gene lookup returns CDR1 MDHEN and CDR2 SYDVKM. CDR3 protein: CASSSTRRTGPQHF. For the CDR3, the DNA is TGTGCCAGCAGTTCAACTCGAAGGACAGGGCCCCAGCATTTT.

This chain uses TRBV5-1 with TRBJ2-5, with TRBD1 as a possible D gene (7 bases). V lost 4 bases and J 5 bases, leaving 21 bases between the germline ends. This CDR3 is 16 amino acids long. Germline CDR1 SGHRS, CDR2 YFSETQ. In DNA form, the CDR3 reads TGCGCCAGCAGCCCTTCCGGAGGGGGCTTTACGGAGACCCAGTACTTC. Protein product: CASSPSGGGFTETQYF.

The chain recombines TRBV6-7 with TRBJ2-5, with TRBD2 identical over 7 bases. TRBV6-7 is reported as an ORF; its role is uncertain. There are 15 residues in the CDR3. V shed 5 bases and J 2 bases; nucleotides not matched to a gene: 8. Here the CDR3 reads CASSRTPSGQETQYF. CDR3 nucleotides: TGTGCCAGCAGTCGCACGCCTAGCGGACAAGAGACCCAGTACTTC.

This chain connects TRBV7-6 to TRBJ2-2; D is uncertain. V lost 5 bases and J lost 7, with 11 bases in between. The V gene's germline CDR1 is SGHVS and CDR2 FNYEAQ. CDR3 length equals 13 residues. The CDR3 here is CASSPHFGGELFF. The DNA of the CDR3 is TGTGCCAGCAGCCCTCATTTTGGCGGGGAGCTGTTTTTT.

The DNA for the CDR3 is TGCGCCAGCAGCCAAGCGGGACTCACAGATACGCAGTATTTT. It yields the protein CASSQAGLTDTQYF. The chain employs TRBV4-1 and TRBJ2-3; TRBD2 is a possible D gene (6 bases). This CDR3 has 14 amino acids. V lost 1 base to trimming and J lost 2 bases, with 7 bases between them. Germline CDR1 and CDR2: MGHRA and YSYEKL.

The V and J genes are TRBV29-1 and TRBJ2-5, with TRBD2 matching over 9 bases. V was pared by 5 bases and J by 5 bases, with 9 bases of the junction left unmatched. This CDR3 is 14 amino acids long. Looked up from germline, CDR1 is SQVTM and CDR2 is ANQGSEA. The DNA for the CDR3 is TGCAGCGTTCTCGTCCCGCGGGGGGGGGAGACCCAGTACTTC. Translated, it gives CSVLVPRGGETQYF.

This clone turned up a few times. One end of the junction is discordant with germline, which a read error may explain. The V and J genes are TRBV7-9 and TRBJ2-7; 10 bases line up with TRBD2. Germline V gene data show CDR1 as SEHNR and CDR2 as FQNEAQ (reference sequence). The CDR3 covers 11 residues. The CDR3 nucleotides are TGTGCCAGCAGCTTGGGACTAGCGAGCGCTTTC. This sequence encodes CASSLGLASAF.

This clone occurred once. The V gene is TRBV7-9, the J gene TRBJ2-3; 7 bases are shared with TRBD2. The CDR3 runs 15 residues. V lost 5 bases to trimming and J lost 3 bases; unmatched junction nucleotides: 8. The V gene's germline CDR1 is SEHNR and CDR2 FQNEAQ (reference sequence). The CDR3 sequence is CASSLGAGNTDTQYF. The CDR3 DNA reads TGTGCCAGCAGCCTTGGAGCGGGAAATACAGATACGCAGTATTTT. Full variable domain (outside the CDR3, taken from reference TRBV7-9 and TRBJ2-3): DTGVSQNPRHKITKRGQNVTFRCDPISEHNRLYWYRQTLGQGPEFLTYFQNEAQLEKSRLLSDRFSAERPKGSFSTLEIQRTEQGDSAMYLCASSLGAGNTDTQYFGPGTRLTVL.

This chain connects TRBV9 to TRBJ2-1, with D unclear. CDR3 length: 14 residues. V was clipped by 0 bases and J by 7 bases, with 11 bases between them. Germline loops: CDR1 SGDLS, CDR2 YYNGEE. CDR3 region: CASSVDGRANEQFF. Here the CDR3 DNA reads TGTGCCAGCAGCGTAGATGGTAGGGCGAATGAGCAGTTCTTC. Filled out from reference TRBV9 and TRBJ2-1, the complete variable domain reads DSGVTQTPKHLITATGQRVTLRCSPRSGDLSVYWYQQSLDQGLQFLIQYYNGEERAKGNILERFSAQQFPDLHSELNLSSLELGDSALYFCASSVDGRANEQFFGPGTRLTVL.

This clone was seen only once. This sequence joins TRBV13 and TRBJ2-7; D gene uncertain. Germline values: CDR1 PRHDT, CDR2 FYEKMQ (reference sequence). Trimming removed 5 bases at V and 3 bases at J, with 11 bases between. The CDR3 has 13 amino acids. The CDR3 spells CASSAGLIYEQYF. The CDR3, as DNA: TGTGCCAGCAGCGCTGGGCTGATCTACGAGCAGTACTTC.

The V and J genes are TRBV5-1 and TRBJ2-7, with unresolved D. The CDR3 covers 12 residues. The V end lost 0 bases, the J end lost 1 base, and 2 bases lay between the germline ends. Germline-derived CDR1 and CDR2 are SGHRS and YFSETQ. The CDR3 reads CASSLVSYEQYF. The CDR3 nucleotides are TGCGCCAGCAGCTTGGTGTCCTACGAGCAGTACTTC.

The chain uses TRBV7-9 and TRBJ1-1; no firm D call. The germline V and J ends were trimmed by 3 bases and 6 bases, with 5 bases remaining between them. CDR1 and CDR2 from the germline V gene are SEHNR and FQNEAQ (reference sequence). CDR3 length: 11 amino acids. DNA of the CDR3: TGTGCCAGCAGCTTCGGGCCTGAAGCTTTCTTT. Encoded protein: CASSFGPEAFF. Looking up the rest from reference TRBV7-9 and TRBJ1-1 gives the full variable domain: DTGVSQNPRHKITKRGQNVTFRCDPISEHNRLYWYRQTLGQGPEFLTYFQNEAQLEKSRLLSDRFSAERPKGSFSTLEIQRTEQGDSAMYLCASSFGPEAFFGQGTRLTVV.

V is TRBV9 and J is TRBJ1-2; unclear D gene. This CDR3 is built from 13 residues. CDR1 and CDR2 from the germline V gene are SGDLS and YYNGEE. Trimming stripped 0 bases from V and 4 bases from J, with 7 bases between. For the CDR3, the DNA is TGTGCCAGCAGCGTAGGGGGTTCCTATGGCTACACCTTC. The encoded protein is CASSVGGSYGYTF.

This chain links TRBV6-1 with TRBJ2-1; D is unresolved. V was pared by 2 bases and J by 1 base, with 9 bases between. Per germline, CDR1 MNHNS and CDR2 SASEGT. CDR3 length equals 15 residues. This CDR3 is CASSELASSYNEQFF. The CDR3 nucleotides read TGTGCCAGCAGTGAACTGGCTAGTTCCTACAATGAGCAGTTCTTC.

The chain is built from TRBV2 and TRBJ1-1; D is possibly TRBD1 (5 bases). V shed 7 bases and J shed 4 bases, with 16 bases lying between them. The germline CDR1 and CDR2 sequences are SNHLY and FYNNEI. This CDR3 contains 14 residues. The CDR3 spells CASTGARRGTEAFF. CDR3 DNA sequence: TGTGCCAGCACTGGGGCCCGGCGGGGCACTGAAGCTTTCTTT.

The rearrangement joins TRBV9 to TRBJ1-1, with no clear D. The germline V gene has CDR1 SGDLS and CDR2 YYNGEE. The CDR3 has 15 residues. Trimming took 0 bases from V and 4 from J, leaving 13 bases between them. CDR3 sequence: CASSVGVGRGTEAFF. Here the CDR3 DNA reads TGTGCCAGCAGCGTAGGCGTAGGGCGGGGCACTGAAGCTTTCTTT.

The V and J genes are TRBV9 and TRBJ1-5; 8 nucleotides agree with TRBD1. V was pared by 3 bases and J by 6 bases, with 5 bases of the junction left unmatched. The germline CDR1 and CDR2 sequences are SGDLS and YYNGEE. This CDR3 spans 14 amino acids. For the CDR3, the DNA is TGTGCCAGCAGCGGAGGGACAGGAGGTCAGCCCCAGCATTTT. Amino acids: CASSGGTGGQPQHF.